This TCR beta chain derives from a study of tumor and adjacent non-tumor tissue in lung cancer. Study-wide context: There were 11 to 12 adenocarcinoma, a couple of squamous cell carcinoma and 1 small cell lung cancer cases. Samples averaged about 3.8 million productive TCRbeta reads each.

Remarks on this clonotype: What it recognizes is unknown. One end of the junction does not line up with germline, which may come from a read error.

General study points: Tumor tissue had significantly higher TCR diversity than normal lung.

A modified ARM-PCR protocol with three rounds of nested PCR amplified TCRbeta. MiXCR, run by TCRdb on the multiplex PCR reads, gives a single entry per CDR3 protein. This sample has some 70,000 distinct CDR3 sequences, with approximately 71% found just once. Germline assignment: CDR1 SQVTM and CDR2 ANQGSEA. The CDR3 is 13 amino acids. RNA was extracted from bulk tissue without any cell sorting. This non-tumor lung sample came from over 3 cm beyond the tumor edge. The sample taken for sequencing was distant non-tumor lung tissue. The TCR sequence derives from a woman in her 50s with non-small cell lung cancer. This chain uses TRBV29-1 with TRBJ2-1; 7 positions match TRBD2. In DNA, the CDR3 is TGCAGCGTTGTGGGTTGCGGGAGAGATGAGCAGCTCTTC. Residues: CSVVGCGRDEQLF.